The 22 T cell receptor beta chains reported below all come from one sample, sequenced in a study of blood T cell repertoires in COVID-19. Sequenced by immunoSEQ multiplex PCR; TCRdb stores in-frame clones only, minus some. The data contain approximately 20,000 clones, 82% of them seen just once; the ten biggest clones take up roughly 6.1%. Specimen: peripheral blood. These receptors were obtained from a human donor in a cohort sampled during active COVID-19.

Written as DNA, the CDR3 is TGCAGCGCCGCCGGGACAGAAAAGAACACTGAAGCTTTCTTT. As protein: CSAAGTEKNTEAFF. This sequence joins TRBV29-1 and TRBJ1-1, with 7 bases aligning to TRBD1. The V gene's germline CDR1 is SQVTM and CDR2 ANQGSEA. Unmatched junction bases numbered 9, after V lost 7 bases and J lost 1 base. The CDR3 length is 14 residues.

This rearrangement joins TRBV6-2 or TRBV6-3 to TRBJ2-7; D call uncertain. V lost 2 bases, J lost 0 bases, and 8 bases lay in between. The CDR3 loop spans 14 amino acids. Germline CDR1 and CDR2: MNHEY and SVGEGT. In nucleotides, the CDR3 is TGTGCCAGCAGTTACGACCCTAGCTCCTACGAGCAGTACTTC. As protein: CASSYDPSSYEQYF.

The chain joins TRBV3-1 (or the pseudogene TRBV3-2) to TRBJ1-2, with 8 bases fitting TRBD1. The CDR3 has 16 residues. V lost 0 bases, J lost 2 bases, and 5 bases stayed unmatched. Germline-derived CDR1 and CDR2 are LGHDT and YNNKEL (reference sequence). The CDR3 spells CASSQERRQGNYGYTF. The CDR3 DNA follows: TGTGCCAGCAGCCAAGAAAGAAGACAGGGGAACTATGGCTACACCTTC.

The chain is built from TRBV5-4 and TRBJ1-1; D uncertain. V gave up 1 base and J gave up 3 bases, with 7 bases separating them. CDR3 length equals 13 residues. Germline V gene data show CDR1 as SGHNT and CDR2 as YYREEE (reference sequence). The DNA of the CDR3 is TGTGCCAGCAGCTTGAGGAGGGACACTGAAGCTTTCTTT. Its translation: CASSLRRDTEAFF.

The chain recombines TRBV28 with TRBJ1-4; D is perhaps TRBD1 (6 bases). The V and J ends lost 6 bases and 8 bases respectively, with 13 bases between them. Germline CDR1 MDHEN, CDR2 SYDVKM. This CDR3 has 13 residues. The CDR3 sequence: CASSGGAEEKLFF. CDR3 sequence (DNA): TGTGCCAGCAGCGGGGGGGCCGAGGAAAAACTGTTTTTT. The full variable domain, its missing parts supplied by reference TRBV28 and TRBJ1-4, is DVKVTQSSRYLVKRTGEKVFLECVQDMDHENMFWYRQDPGLGLRLIYFSYDVKMKEKGDIPEGYSVSREKKERFSLILESASTNQTSMYLCASSGGAEEKLFFGSGTQLSVL.

This chain joins TRBV6-4 and TRBJ1-2; a possible D gene is TRBD1 (5 bases). CDR3 length: 13 residues. The V end lost 3 bases, the J end lost 1 base, and 6 bases lay between the germline ends. In germline, CDR1 is MRHNA, CDR2 SNTAGT. The DNA for the CDR3 is TGTGCCAGCAGTGAGACAGATAACTATGGCTACACCTTC. It specifies CASSETDNYGYTF.

This chain uses TRBV6-5 with TRBJ2-7; TRBD2 aligns across 7 bases. The CDR3 is 14 residues long. Germline CDR1 is MNHEY and CDR2 is SVGAGI. Trimming removed 4 bases from V and 5 bases from J; junction bases left unmatched: 8. Written as DNA, the CDR3 is TGTGCCAGCAGTTCCGGACTAGTTCGAGACGAGCAGTACTTC. It codes for CASSSGLVRDEQYF.

The chain has TRBV4-2 and TRBJ2-7, with 11 bases lining up with TRBD2. V was clipped by 4 bases and J by 0 bases; unmatched bases: 5. This CDR3 comprises 16 residues. CDR1 LGHNA and CDR2 YNFKEQ come from the germline V gene. CDR3 protein: CASSRDSGRGSYEQYF. The CDR3 DNA follows: TGTGCCAGCAGCCGTGATAGCGGGAGGGGCTCCTACGAGCAGTACTTC.

The CDR3 region is CASSSAGIWEKLFF. As DNA, the CDR3 is TGTGCCAGCAGCTCGGCGGGGATCTGGGAAAAACTGTTTTTT. The chain recombines TRBV5-6 with TRBJ1-4; D not certain. The CDR3 loop spans 14 amino acids. Germline-derived CDR1 and CDR2 are SGHDT and YYEEEE. V lost 3 bases and J lost 8, with 14 bases in between.

V usage is TRBV4-1 and J usage is TRBJ1-2; D gene unclear. CDR3 length equals 13 residues. V was shortened by 4 bases and J by 8 bases, with 14 bases between the two germline ends. CDR1 is MGHRA and CDR2 is YSYEKL in the germline V gene. The DNA for the CDR3 is TGCGCCAGCAGCCCGTTTTCGGAGCGGGGCTACACCTTC. Residues: CASSPFSERGYTF.

The rearrangement uses TRBV5-5 and TRBJ2-7; D gene uncertain. The CDR3 loop spans 14 amino acids. Germline CDR1 and CDR2: SGHKS and YYEKEE (reference sequence). Trimming took off 1 base at V and 4 bases at J, with 12 bases between the two ends. Here the CDR3 DNA reads TGTGCCAGCAGCTTGCCCCCGTATAATTACGAGCAGTACTTC. It translates to CASSLPPYNYEQYF.

The chain uses TRBV28 and TRBJ2-7; D might be TRBD2 (5 bases). This CDR3 has 14 amino acids. V lost 4 bases and J lost 4, with 14 bases in between. From germline, CDR1 is MDHEN and CDR2 SYDVKM. CDR3 sequence: CASSSLRRGYEQYF. CDR3 bases: TGTGCCAGCAGTTCCCTCCGACGGGGATACGAGCAGTACTTC.

The chain uses TRBV21-1 and TRBJ1-5; TRBD1 was called by the table and not checked on the DNA. TRBV21-1 is noted as a pseudogene. The CDR3 has 18 residues. The CDR3 is CASSSTGMFLFTHQPQHF. DNA for the CDR3: TGTGCCAGCAGCAGCACAGGGATGTTTTTATTTACGCATCAGCCCCAGCATTTT.

This rearrangement joins TRBV18 to TRBJ2-7; TRBD2 aligns across 10 bases. The V and J ends lost 5 bases and 2 bases, in that order; junction bases with no gene match: 6. Germline loops: CDR1 KGHSH, CDR2 LQKENI. The CDR3 covers 15 residues. CDR3 DNA sequence: TGTGCCAGCTCAGAAGGGACTAGCGAGACCTACGAGCAGTACTTC. The encoded protein is CASSEGTSETYEQYF.

The rearrangement joins TRBV4-2 to TRBJ1-2; TRBD1 might be the D (6 bases). With 1 base removed from V and 8 bases from J, the gap between germline ends came to 35 bases. The CDR3 runs to 21 residues. From germline, CDR1 is LGHNA and CDR2 YNFKEQ. The CDR3 nucleotides read TGTGCCAGCAGCCAAGTGCCCCAACGCCGAACAGGGTTAGGTCCTCAGGGGGGCTACACCTTC. Translated: CASSQVPQRRTGLGPQGGYTF.

This chain's CDR3 is CASSIFMGQGNTEAFF. The DNA for the CDR3 is TGTGCCAGTAGTATTTTCATGGGACAGGGGAACACTGAAGCTTTCTTT. V usage is TRBV19 and J usage is TRBJ1-1; 9 nucleotides align to TRBD1. The junction had 6 bases not matched to a gene; V was cut back by 3 bases and J by 1 base. The germline V gene has CDR1 LNHDA and CDR2 SQIVND (reference sequence). CDR3 length equals 16 residues.

The V gene is TRBV4-2, the J gene TRBJ1-3; the match to TRBD1 covers 9 bases. The germline CDR1 and CDR2 sequences are LGHNA and YNFKEQ. The CDR3 consists of 16 residues. With 5 bases clipped from V and 0 bases from J, the junction kept 5 bases outside the gene matches. CDR3 region: CASSSTGGPSGNTIYF. CDR3 coding DNA: TGTGCCAGCAGCTCTACAGGGGGCCCCTCTGGAAACACCATATATTTT.

The chain joins TRBV7-8 to TRBJ2-7, with 8 bases aligning to TRBD2. The germline V gene has CDR1 SGHVS and CDR2 FQNEAQ. V was pared by 0 bases and J by 3 bases, with 16 bases of the junction left unmatched. The CDR3 totals 19 residues. The CDR3 reads CASSLALSAGDVSRYEQYF. The CDR3 nucleotides are TGTGCCAGCAGCTTAGCGCTCTCAGCGGGAGATGTCTCCCGCTACGAGCAGTACTTC.

The chain uses TRBV20-1 and TRBJ2-4; D not resolved. The CDR3 spans 11 residues. CDR1 and CDR2 from the germline V gene are DFQATT and SNEGSKA (reference sequence). V was shortened by 3 bases and J by 8 bases, with 8 bases between the two germline ends. CDR3 region: CSASPEDIQYF. CDR3 DNA sequence: TGCAGTGCTAGTCCCGAGGACATTCAGTACTTC.

A remark on this clone: At one boundary the junction diverges from the germline segment, which might be a read error. V usage is TRBV6-5 and J usage is TRBJ1-2, with D unresolved. CDR1 and CDR2 from the germline V gene are MNHEY and SVGAGI. The CDR3 length is 12 residues. The CDR3 region has the DNA TGTGCCAGCTCCTCCGTGGGCTATGACTACACCTTC. Amino acid sequence: CASSSVGYDYTF.

The chain carries TRBV30 and TRBJ2-5; TRBD1 matches 8 bases. The J segment lost 7 bases and the V segment lost 5 bases, leaving 12 bases of the junction unmatched. The CDR3 runs to 14 residues. Per germline, CDR1 GTSNPN and CDR2 SVGIG (reference sequence). The CDR3 sequence is CAWARDRSIGTQYF. CDR3 DNA: TGTGCCTGGGCGAGGGACAGGTCGATCGGGACCCAGTACTTC.

The chain employs TRBV4-2 and TRBJ2-7; a weak D match, TRBD2 (5 bases). CDR1 is LGHNA and CDR2 is YNFKEQ in the germline V gene. CDR3 length: 16 amino acids. V shed 1 base and J shed 0 bases, with 13 bases lying between them. CDR3 amino acids: CASSQGPPGDSYEQYF. DNA of the CDR3: TGTGCCAGCAGCCAAGGACCACCCGGGGACTCCTACGAGCAGTACTTC.